This T cell receptor (beta chain) was profiled in a study of T cell responses to AZD1222 COVID-19 vaccine. Whole-study findings and limits: The donors showed a predominance of white British ancestry and of females, with possible underestimation of clonal diversity. Spike-specific TCR breadth and depth went up after people got two AZD1222 doses. CD4 TCRs associated with vaccination spanned spike, dominating at 160-218 and 743-854. Repertoires were obtained solely post-peak T cell response.

About this clone itself: Its target is not known.

This table comes from immunoSEQ multiplex PCR, and its TCRdb copy is limited to in-frame clones, with some not included. The sample records about 180,000 clones, 94% being singletons. The CDR3 runs 13 residues. Germline V gene data show CDR1 as KGHSH and CDR2 as LQKENI. The V end lost 5 bases, the J end lost 4 bases, and 9 bases lay between the germline ends. This sequence joins TRBV18 and TRBJ2-1, with D perhaps TRBD2 (6 bases). This receptor was obtained from an adult who received the AZD1222 COVID-19 vaccine. This specimen consisted of peripheral blood, obtained 28 days after the second AZD1222 dose. The CDR3 sequence: CASSFGGYNEQFF. The CDR3 region has the DNA TGTGCCAGCTCATTCGGAGGGTACAATGAGCAGTTCTTC.